This T cell receptor beta chain was found in a study of OX40 agonist ivuxolimab in advanced cancers. Assay: immunoSEQ multiplex PCR; the TCRdb copy retains only in-frame clones and omits some. The sample holds approximately 68,000 clones, roughly 90% seen once. V trimming: 6 bases; J trimming: 8 bases; junction bases outside the gene matches: 9. Germline CDR1 SGHNT, CDR2 YYREEE (reference sequence). CDR3 length: 13 amino acids. V is TRBV5-4 and J is TRBJ1-2, with 8 positions matching TRBD1. The specimen was CD4+ or CD8+ T cells sorted from blood, collected in a trial of the OX40 agonist ivuxolimab. This TCR derives from an adult with an advanced solid tumor such as melanoma, head and neck, liver or kidney cancer. Here the CDR3 reads CASIDRGGSGYTF. Here the CDR3 DNA reads TGTGCCAGCATCGACAGGGGAGGCTCCGGCTACACCTTC.